The next 13 T cell receptor beta chains were all read from a single sample in a study of cytomegalovirus exposure and HLA in healthy donors. In the PCR, 60 Vbeta and 13 Jbeta primers were used. Here immunoSEQ multiplex PCR was the method, and the copy in TCRdb shows in-frame clones only, minus some. The table includes 150,000 to 200,000 clones, 75% to 90% detected once. The sequenced sample was PBMCs. The receptors shown here come from a boy under 10 years old in good health and CMV-seronegative.

The CDR3 nucleotides are TGTGCCAGCAAGAAACAGGGTTCTGGAAACACCATATATTTT. Translated, it gives CASKKQGSGNTIYF. The gene calls are TRBV7-6 and TRBJ1-3; a possible D gene is TRBD1 (6 bases). Germline assignment: CDR1 SGHVS and CDR2 FNYEAQ. The CDR3 contains 14 residues. V gave up 7 bases and J gave up 1 base, with 11 bases separating them.

The genes are TRBV7-3 and TRBJ2-7; TRBD1 might be the D (6 bases). Between the trimmed V and J ends, which lost 5 bases and 1 base, there was a span of 9 bases. This CDR3 has 13 amino acids. Germline loops: CDR1 SGHTA, CDR2 FQGTGA. The CDR3 protein is CASSHGQSYEQYF. The CDR3 bases are TGTGCCAGCAGCCATGGACAGTCCTACGAGCAGTACTTC. Filled out from reference TRBV7-3 and TRBJ2-7, the complete variable domain reads GAGVSQTPSNKVTEKGKYVELRCDPISGHTALYWYRQSLGQGPEFLIYFQGTGAADDSGLPNDRFFAVRPEGSVSTLKIQRTERGDSAVYLCASSHGQSYEQYFGPGTRLTVT.

This clone was detected once. The chain joins TRBV2 to TRBJ2-5; 7 nucleotides match TRBD2. Trimming removed 0 bases from V and 5 bases from J; junction bases left unmatched: 3. Per the germline V gene, CDR1 is SNHLY and CDR2 is FYNNEI. CDR3 length: 14 residues. CDR3 coding DNA: TGTGCCAGCAGTGAAGCGCGGGGGACGGAGACCCAGTACTTC. It is translated as CASSEARGTETQYF.

V usage is TRBV9 and J usage is TRBJ2-7, with 7 bases fitting TRBD1. The CDR3 has 13 amino acids. V shed 3 bases and J 7 bases; nucleotides not matched to a gene: 7. Germline lookup yields CDR1 SGDLS and CDR2 YYNGEE. The CDR3 is CASSDRGIGEQYF. Written as DNA, the CDR3 is TGTGCCAGCAGCGACAGGGGAATAGGGGAGCAGTACTTC.

The chain carries TRBV28 and TRBJ1-5; 8 bases fit TRBD1. Trimming removed 8 bases from V and 2 bases from J; junction bases left unmatched: 2. The CDR3 spans 13 residues. Germline V gives CDR1 MDHEN, CDR2 SYDVKM. This CDR3 reads CASEGQGNQPQHF. The CDR3 nucleotides read TGTGCCAGCGAGGGACAGGGCAATCAGCCCCAGCATTTT.

The V and J genes are TRBV11-1 and TRBJ1-2, with D possibly TRBD1 on 6 matching bases. The germline V gene has CDR1 SGHAT and CDR2 FQDESV (reference sequence). V dropped 2 bases and J dropped 9 bases, with 10 bases sitting between them. The CDR3 extends over 12 amino acids. CDR3 coding DNA: TGTGCCAGCAGCTTAAACAGGGACAGCTACACCTTC. It specifies CASSLNRDSYTF.

Only a few counts were recorded for this clone. The rearrangement joins TRBV4-1 to TRBJ2-1; 15 nucleotides agree with TRBD2. The CDR3 length is 16 residues. Unmatched junction bases numbered 1, after V lost 0 bases and J lost 7 bases. Germline loops: CDR1 MGHRA, CDR2 YSYEKL. The CDR3: CASSQDGLAGGNEQFF. In DNA form, the CDR3 reads TGCGCCAGCAGCCAAGATGGACTAGCGGGGGGGAATGAGCAGTTCTTC.

J is TRBJ2-5 and V is TRBV11-1; 7 positions match TRBD1. The CDR3 sequence is 16 residues long. CDR1 and CDR2 from the germline V gene are SGHAT and FQDESV (reference sequence). J lost 2 bases, V lost 5 bases, and 11 bases had no gene match. The CDR3 sequence: CASSQSTTGPQETQYF. Here the CDR3 DNA reads TGTGCCAGCAGCCAATCTACGACAGGGCCTCAAGAGACCCAGTACTTC.

This chain joins TRBV6-1 and TRBJ1-2; 8 nucleotides agree with TRBD1. V lost 9 bases, J lost 5 bases, and 11 bases stayed unmatched. Germline V gives CDR1 MNHNS, CDR2 SASEGT. This CDR3 comprises 14 residues. The CDR3, as DNA: TGTGCCAGTAGACAGGGGAGGAATATGTATGGCTACACCTTC. This translates into CASRQGRNMYGYTF.

The chain carries TRBV2 and TRBJ2-7; a possible D gene is TRBD1 (5 bases). This CDR3 is built from 13 residues. CDR1 and CDR2 (germline): SNHLY, FYNNEI. The V end was cut by 7 bases, the J end by 3 bases, with 13 bases between. CDR3: CASNRQQNYEQYF. DNA for the CDR3: TGTGCCAGCAATCGACAGCAAAACTACGAGCAGTACTTC.

The chain recombines TRBV7-2 with TRBJ1-6; TRBD1 aligns across 7 bases. CDR3 length: 15 residues. Unmatched junction bases numbered 10, after V lost 4 bases and J lost 10 bases. Per the germline V gene, CDR1 is SGHTA and CDR2 is FQGNSA. CDR3 amino acids: CASSSETGSGSPLHF. In DNA, the CDR3 is TGTGCCAGCAGCTCGGAGACAGGGTCAGGGTCACCCCTCCACTTT.

This chain joins TRBV4-1 and TRBJ2-7, with 8 bases fitting TRBD1. The CDR3 is made up of 15 amino acids. Germline values: CDR1 MGHRA, CDR2 YSYEKL. The V segment lost 2 bases and the J segment 4 bases; nucleotides outside the gene matches: 7. The CDR3: CASSQPTRGRYEQYF. CDR3 coding DNA: TGCGCCAGCAGCCAACCGACCAGGGGGCGATACGAGCAGTACTTC.

The genes are TRBV7-8 and TRBJ2-1; no definite D call. CDR1 is SGHVS and CDR2 is FQNEAQ in the germline V gene. The CDR3 has 14 amino acids. The V and J ends lost 0 bases and 9 bases respectively, with 12 bases between them. In DNA, the CDR3 is TGTGCCAGCAGCTTAGCCGTATCAACTGGTGAGCAGTTCTTC. It translates to CASSLAVSTGEQFF. Variable domain in full (rest from reference TRBV7-8 and TRBJ2-1): GAGVSQSPRYKVAKRGQDVALRCDPISGHVSLFWYQQALGQGPEFLTYFQNEAQLDKSGLPSDRFFAERPEGSVSTLKIQRTQQEDSAVYLCASSLAVSTGEQFFGPGTRLTVL.